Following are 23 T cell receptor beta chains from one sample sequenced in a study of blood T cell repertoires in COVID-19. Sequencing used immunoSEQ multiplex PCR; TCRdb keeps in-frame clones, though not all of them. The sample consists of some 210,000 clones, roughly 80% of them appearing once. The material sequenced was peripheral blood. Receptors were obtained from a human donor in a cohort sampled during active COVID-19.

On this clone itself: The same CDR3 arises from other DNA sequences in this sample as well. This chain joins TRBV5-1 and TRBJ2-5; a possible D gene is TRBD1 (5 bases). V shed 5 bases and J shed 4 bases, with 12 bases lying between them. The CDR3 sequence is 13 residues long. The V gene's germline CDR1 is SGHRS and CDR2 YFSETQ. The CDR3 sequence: CASRGQGGETQYF. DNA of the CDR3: TGCGCCAGCAGGGGGCAGGGCGGAGAGACCCAGTACTTC.

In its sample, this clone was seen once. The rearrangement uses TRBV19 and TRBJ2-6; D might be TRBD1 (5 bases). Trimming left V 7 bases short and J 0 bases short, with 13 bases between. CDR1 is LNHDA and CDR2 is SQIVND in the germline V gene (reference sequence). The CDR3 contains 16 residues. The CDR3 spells CASNRPIVSGANVLTF. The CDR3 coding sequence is TGTGCCAGTAACAGGCCCATCGTCTCTGGGGCCAACGTCCTGACTTTC.

This CDR3 reads CASSFQTGKETQYF. Written as DNA, the CDR3 is TGCGCCAGCAGCTTTCAAACAGGGAAGGAGACCCAGTACTTC. The J gene is TRBJ2-5, the V gene TRBV5-1, with a tentative D call TRBD1 (6 bases). V lost 2 bases to trimming and J lost 5 bases, with 13 bases between them. The length of the CDR3 is 14 residues. In germline, CDR1 is SGHRS, CDR2 YFSETQ.

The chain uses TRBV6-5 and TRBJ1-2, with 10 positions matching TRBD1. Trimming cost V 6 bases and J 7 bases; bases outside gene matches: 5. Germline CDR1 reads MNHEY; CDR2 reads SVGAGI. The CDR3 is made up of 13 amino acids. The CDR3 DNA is TGTGCCAGCAGCCTCGGACAGGGGGGTGGCTACACCTTC. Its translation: CASSLGQGGGYTF.

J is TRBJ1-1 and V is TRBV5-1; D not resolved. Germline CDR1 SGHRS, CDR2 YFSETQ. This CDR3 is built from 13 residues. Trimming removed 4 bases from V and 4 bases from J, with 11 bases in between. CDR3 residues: CASSPTFSTEAFF. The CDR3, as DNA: TGCGCCAGCAGCCCCACGTTTAGCACTGAAGCTTTCTTT.

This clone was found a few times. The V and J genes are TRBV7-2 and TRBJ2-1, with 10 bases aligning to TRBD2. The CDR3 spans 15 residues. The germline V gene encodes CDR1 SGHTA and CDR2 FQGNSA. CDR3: CASGSGLAYSTEQFF. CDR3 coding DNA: TGTGCTAGTGGTTCGGGACTAGCGTACTCTACTGAGCAGTTCTTC. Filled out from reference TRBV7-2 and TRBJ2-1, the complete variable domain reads GAGVSQSPSNKVTEKGKDVELRCDPISGHTALYWYRQSLGQGLEFLIYFQGNSAPDKSGLPSDRFSAERTGGSVSTLTIQRTQQEDSAVYLCASGSGLAYSTEQFFGPGTRLTVL.

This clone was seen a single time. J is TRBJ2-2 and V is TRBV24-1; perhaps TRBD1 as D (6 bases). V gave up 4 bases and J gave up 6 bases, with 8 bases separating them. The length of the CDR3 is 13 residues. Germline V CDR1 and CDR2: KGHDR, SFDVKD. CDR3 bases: TGTGCCACCAGTGAGTGGACAGCCGGGGAGCTGTTTTTT. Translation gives CATSEWTAGELFF.

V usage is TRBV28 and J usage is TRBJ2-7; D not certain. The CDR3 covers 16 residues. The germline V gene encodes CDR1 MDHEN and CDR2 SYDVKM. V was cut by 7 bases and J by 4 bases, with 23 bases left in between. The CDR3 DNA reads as TGTGCCAGCAAAGCCACCGAGCCGAGCGCGTTTTACGAGCAGTACTTC. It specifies CASKATEPSAFYEQYF.

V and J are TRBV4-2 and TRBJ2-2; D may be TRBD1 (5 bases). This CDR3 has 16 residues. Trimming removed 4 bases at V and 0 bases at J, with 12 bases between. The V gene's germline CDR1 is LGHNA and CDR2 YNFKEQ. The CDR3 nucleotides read TGTGCCAGCAGCCTGCTCAGGGCCCCGAACACCGGGGAGCTGTTTTTT. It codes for CASSLLRAPNTGELFF.

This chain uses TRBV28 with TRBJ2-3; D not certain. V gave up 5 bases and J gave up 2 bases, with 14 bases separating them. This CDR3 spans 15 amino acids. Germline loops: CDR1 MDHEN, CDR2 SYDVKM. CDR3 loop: CASSPPRLNTDTQYF. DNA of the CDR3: TGTGCCAGCAGTCCCCCCAGACTGAACACAGATACGCAGTATTTT.

The CDR3 spells CASSQDRGGEAGELFF. CDR3 DNA: TGTGCCAGCAGCCAAGATCGCGGGGGGGAAGCCGGGGAGCTGTTTTTT. V is TRBV4-2 and J is TRBJ2-2; 9 bases match TRBD2. The CDR3 contains 16 residues. Germline CDR1 is LGHNA and CDR2 is YNFKEQ. Trimming cost V 0 bases and J 6 bases; bases outside gene matches: 5.

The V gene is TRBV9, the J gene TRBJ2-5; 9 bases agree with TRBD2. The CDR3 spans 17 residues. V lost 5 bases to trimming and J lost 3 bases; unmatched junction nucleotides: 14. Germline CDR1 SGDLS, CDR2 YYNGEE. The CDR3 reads CASSRGLLAGSEETQYF. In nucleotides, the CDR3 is TGTGCCAGCAGTCGTGGGTTGCTAGCGGGATCGGAAGAGACCCAGTACTTC.

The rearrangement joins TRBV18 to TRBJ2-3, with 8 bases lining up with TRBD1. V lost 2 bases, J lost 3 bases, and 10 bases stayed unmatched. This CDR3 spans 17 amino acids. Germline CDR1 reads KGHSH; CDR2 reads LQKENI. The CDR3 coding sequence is TGTGCCAGCTCACCATTACCCCTCAGGGGGCGGACAGATACGCAGTATTTT. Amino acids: CASSPLPLRGRTDTQYF.

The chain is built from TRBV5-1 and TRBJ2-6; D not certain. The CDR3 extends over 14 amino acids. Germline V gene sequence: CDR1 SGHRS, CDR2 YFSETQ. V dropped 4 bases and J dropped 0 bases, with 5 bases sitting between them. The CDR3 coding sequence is TGCGCCAGCAGCCCCAGCTCTGGGGCCAACGTCCTGACTTTC. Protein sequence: CASSPSSGANVLTF. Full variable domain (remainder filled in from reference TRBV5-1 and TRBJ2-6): KAGVTQTPRYLIKTRGQQVTLSCSPISGHRSVSWYQQTPGQGLQFLFEYFSETQRNKGNFPGRFSGRQFSNSRSEMNVSTLELGDSALYLCASSPSSGANVLTFGAGSRLTVL.

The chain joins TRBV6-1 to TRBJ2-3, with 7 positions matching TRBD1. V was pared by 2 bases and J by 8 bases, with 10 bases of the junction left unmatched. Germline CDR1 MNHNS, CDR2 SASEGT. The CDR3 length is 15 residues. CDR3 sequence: CASSERRGGKATQYF. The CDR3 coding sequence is TGTGCCAGCAGTGAACGAAGAGGGGGCAAGGCTACGCAGTATTTT.

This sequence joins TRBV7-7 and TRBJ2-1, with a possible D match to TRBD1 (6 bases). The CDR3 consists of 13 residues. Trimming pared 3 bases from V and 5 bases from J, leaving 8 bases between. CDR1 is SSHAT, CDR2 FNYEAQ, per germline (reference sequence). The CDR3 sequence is CASSLGQDNEQFF. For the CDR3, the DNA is TGTGCCAGCAGCTTGGGACAAGACAATGAGCAGTTCTTC.

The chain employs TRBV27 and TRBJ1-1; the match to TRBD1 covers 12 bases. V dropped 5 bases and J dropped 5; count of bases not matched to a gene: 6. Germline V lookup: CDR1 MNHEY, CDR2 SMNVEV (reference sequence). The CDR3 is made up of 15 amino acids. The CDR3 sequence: CASSGGTGGGTEAFF. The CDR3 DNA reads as TGTGCCAGCAGTGGCGGGACAGGGGGCGGTACTGAAGCTTTCTTT.

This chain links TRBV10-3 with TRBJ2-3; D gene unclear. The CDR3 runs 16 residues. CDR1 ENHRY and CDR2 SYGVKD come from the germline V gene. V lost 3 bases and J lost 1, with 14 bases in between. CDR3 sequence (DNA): TGTGCCATCAGTGACTCTCGAATGGGCGGCACAGATACGCAGTATTTT. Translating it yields CAISDSRMGGTDTQYF.

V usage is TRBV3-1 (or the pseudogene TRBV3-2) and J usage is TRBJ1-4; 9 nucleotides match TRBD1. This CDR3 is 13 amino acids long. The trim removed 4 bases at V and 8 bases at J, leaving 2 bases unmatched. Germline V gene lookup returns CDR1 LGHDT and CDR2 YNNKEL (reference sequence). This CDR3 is CASSRDRVEKLFF. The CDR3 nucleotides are TGTGCCAGCAGCCGGGACAGGGTGGAAAAACTGTTTTTT.

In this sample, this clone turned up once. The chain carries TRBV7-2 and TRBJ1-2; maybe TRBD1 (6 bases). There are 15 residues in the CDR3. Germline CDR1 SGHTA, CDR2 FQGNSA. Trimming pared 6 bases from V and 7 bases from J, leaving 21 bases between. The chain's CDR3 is CASSTSPTGLTGYTF. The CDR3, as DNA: TGTGCCAGCAGTACCTCACCTACAGGGCTTACTGGCTACACCTTC.

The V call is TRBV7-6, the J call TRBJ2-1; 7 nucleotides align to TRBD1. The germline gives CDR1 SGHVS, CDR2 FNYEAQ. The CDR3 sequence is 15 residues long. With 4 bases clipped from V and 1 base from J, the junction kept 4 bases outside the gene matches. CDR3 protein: CASSSPTGSYNEQFF. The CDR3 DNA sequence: TGTGCCAGCAGCTCCCCGACAGGGTCCTACAATGAGCAGTTCTTC.

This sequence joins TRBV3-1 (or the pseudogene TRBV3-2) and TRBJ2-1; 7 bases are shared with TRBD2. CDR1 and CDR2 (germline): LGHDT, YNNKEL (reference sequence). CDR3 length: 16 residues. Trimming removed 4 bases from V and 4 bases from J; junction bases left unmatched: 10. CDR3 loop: CASSPRWLADYNEQFF. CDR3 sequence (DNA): TGTGCCAGCAGCCCCCGGTGGCTAGCGGATTACAATGAGCAGTTCTTC.

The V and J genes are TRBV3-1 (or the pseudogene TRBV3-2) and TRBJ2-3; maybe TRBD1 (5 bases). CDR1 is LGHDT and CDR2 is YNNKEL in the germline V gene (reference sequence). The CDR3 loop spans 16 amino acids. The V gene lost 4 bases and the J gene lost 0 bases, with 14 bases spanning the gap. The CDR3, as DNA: TGTGCCAGCAGCCCCTACTGGACAACTAGCACAGATACGCAGTATTTT. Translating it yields CASSPYWTTSTDTQYF.